This T cell receptor beta chain was observed in a study of beta chain features in type 1 diabetes. CD45RO/CCR7/CD25/CD127/CD95/CD27 separated CD4+ naive, central memory, regulatory and stem cell-like memory cells by sorting. The study's findings and limits: Patients with type 1 diabetes showed fewer VDJ junction insertions and more deletions. There was a moderate but significant shortening of TCRB CDR3s in all four CD4+ subsets of Type 1 diabetes patients.

The authors reverse transcribed all of the isolated RNA, so sequencing captured expressed TCRB transcripts. Sequenced by immunoSEQ multiplex PCR; TCRdb stores in-frame clones only, minus some. The table has under 150,000 clones, around 15% seen once. Trimming left V 5 bases short and J 5 bases short, with 22 bases between. This CDR3 has 16 residues. Germline V lookup: CDR1 SGHDT, CDR2 YYEEEE. As regards this clone: Its antigen is not known.

V gene TRBV5-6 combines with J gene TRBJ2-5; D might be TRBD2 (5 bases). Sequencing was done on a sample of central memory CD4+ T cells from blood. The clonotype was recovered from a man between 18 and 29 years old with type 1 diabetes. The CDR3 loop reads CASSPRTARFKETQYF. The CDR3 DNA sequence: TGTGCCAGCAGTCCCAGGACTGCTAGGTTCAAGGAGACCCAGTACTTC.